This T cell receptor (beta chain) was observed in a study of human T cells and chemical hapten exposure. Across the study: Patch tests applied 0.01% DPC to the upper back, read at 6 days.

TCRdb re-called the RACE reads with MiXCR, one entry per CDR3 protein. Of some 400,000 distinct CDR3 sequences listed, approximately 5% were seen once; the top ten hold 2% to 3%. Time point: pre-sensitization, week 0. Sample treatment: therapeutic diphenylcyclopropenone sensitization with weekly scalp DPC. Whole blood that had not been fractionated was the source of extracted total RNA. The CDR3 is made up of 14 amino acids. The germline gives CDR1 SEHNR, CDR2 FQNEAQ (reference sequence). Trimming stripped 5 bases from V and 3 bases from J, with 11 bases between. This clonotype was seen a few times. Antigen unknown. Study-wide results and limits: The number of TCRs over 1 in 1000 frequency stayed unchanged after DPC.

The chain employs TRBV7-9 and TRBJ2-1, with D tentatively TRBD1 or TRBD2 (5 bases each). Sequencing was performed on whole blood, taken in connection with sensitization to the hapten diphenylcyclopropenone (DPC). The clonotype comes from a woman between 50 and 59 years old with alopecia areata. Some clones in this sample may be carry-over from other donors' samples. CDR3 DNA sequence: TGTGCCAGCAGCCCCAGGGACGGCTACAATGAGCAGTTCTTC. The encoded protein is CASSPRDGYNEQFF.